This T cell receptor beta chain was identified during a study of T cells after posttransplantation cyclophosphamide. General study findings and limits: Recipient CMV seropositivity and CMV reactivation strongly tracked TRB clonality. Skin or GI-infiltrating T cells shared few TRB sequences with blood.

Comments on this clone: What it binds is unknown.

CDR1 is MGHRA and CDR2 is YSYEKL in the germline V gene. The ends were cut back, 2 bases at V and 6 bases at J, with 4 bases in the middle. The CDR3 has 12 amino acids. Peripheral blood was collected from the related graft donor on the marrow donation day. The data were produced by immunoSEQ multiplex PCR, yet TCRdb's version contains in-frame clones alone and is incomplete. The sample lists under 75,000 clones; around 95% were seen once. The chain employs TRBV4-1 and TRBJ2-2; D is unclear. The sequenced sample consisted of PBMCs. This receptor was identified in a woman aged 25 to 45 in good health and a related stem cell transplant donor. The CDR3 DNA follows: TGCGCCAGCAGCCAAAGGGCCGGGGAGCTGTTTTTT. It yields the protein CASSQRAGELFF.